This T cell receptor beta chain comes out of a study of T-cell reconstitution after alpha-beta-depleted transplantation in children (dated by TCRdb to 2016 to 2017). Some background on the complete study: T-cell immune reconstitution after TCRalphabeta/CD19-depleted allogeneic hematopoietic cell transplantation in children was quantitatively tracked in the study by means of TCR repertoire profiling. Beyond this particular receptor, the publication reports: Hyperexpanded clone frequencies declined over subsequent months; after one year, T-cell counts and TCRbeta diversity were mostly attributed to newly produced T cells. The high TCRbeta diversity at day 60 in some patients was ascribed to recipient T cells and intrathymic progenitors that had survived conditioning. The apparently early recovery of alphabetaT-cell counts about two months after transplant reportedly depended on only several hundred rapidly expanded clones that came from non-depleted graft cells.

Comments on this clonotype: What antigen it recognizes has not been identified. No much larger clone exists at a distance of one base, and base qualities are not known.

The library relied on PCR. Reads for this sample came from an Illumina HiSeq 2500. To normalize quantification of the TCRbeta repertoire, the TCR libraries were built with molecular barcoding that relied on unique molecular identifiers. TCRdb handled the public reads itself, with Q25 trimming in fastp and clone calling in MiXCR, and kept productive beta chains. Entries that share a CDR3 protein sequence are merged under the most common genes and DNA. The sample table shows some 200,000 distinct CDR3 sequences, and approximately 8.4% are seen once. 35% of the sample goes to the ten largest clones. As encoded in the germline V gene (reference sequence), CDR1 is LNHNV while CDR2 is YYDKDF. There are 15 amino acids in the CDR3, from cysteine to phenylalanine inclusive. Left in the record is the CDR3 DNA by itself, 45 bases read in frame from the first base. Relative to germline, V is 5 bases shorter and J is 2 bases shorter, with 13 bases between their ends.

Explained via the paper, the treatment or condition label denotes: allogeneic hematopoietic cell transplantation with graft depleted of TCRalphabeta T cells and CD19 B cells. The children who served as transplant recipients had been given grafts of TCRalphabeta/CD19-depleted allogeneic hematopoietic cells. This material consisted of PBMCs, mostly from graft donor cells, taken 360 days after TCRalphabeta/CD19-depleted stem cell transplant. The rearranged chain carries TRBV15 and TRBJ1-5; TRBD1 is a weak D gene call, 5 bases matching. The receptor was isolated from a male patient aged 2-15 years who had a stem cell transplant for acute myeloid leukemia, so the T cells may come from the graft donor. The CDR3: CATSPRQGGNQPQHF. The sequenced DNA is TGTGCCACCAGCCCGCGTCAGGGAGGCAATCAGCCCCAGCATTTT.